This passage covers 12 T cell receptor beta chains from one sample sequenced in a study of TIL therapy for anti-PD-1-resistant metastatic lung cancer (dated by TCRdb to the early 2020s). The intended sense of this specimen's time point label: pre-treatment sample, taken before nivolumab and TIL therapy. TCR beta CDR3 regions were amplified from genomic DNA with the immunoSEQ v3 hsTCRB kit using bias-controlled multiplex PCR. The immuneACCESS repertoire file appears here via TCRdb, limited to in-frame rearrangements. These files lack a portion of the clones; in checked studies, under half of the deficit traces to unresolved V genes, and the cause of the others is not known. In all, the sample holds 36,000 or so clones, and 73% of those were seen once. Under 7.5% of the sample belongs to the ten largest clones. The sequences come from blood, collected at baseline. Receptors originate from a person between 30 and 79 years old with non-small cell lung cancer.

The V call is TRBV5-5, the J call TRBJ1-1, with D unclear. CDR3 length: 14 amino acids. CDR1 and CDR2 (germline): SGHKS, YYEKEE (reference sequence). V gave up 0 bases and J gave up 3 bases, with 9 bases separating them. CDR3 coding DNA: TGTGCCAGCAGCTTGGTCCCTTTAGACACTGAAGCTTTCTTT. Amino acids: CASSLVPLDTEAFF.

J is TRBJ2-1 and V is TRBV10-3; weak D call: TRBD2 (6 bases). The germline gives CDR1 ENHRY, CDR2 SYGVKD. The CDR3 has 13 residues. With 7 bases removed from V and 5 bases from J, the gap between germline ends came to 12 bases. DNA of the CDR3: TGTGCCATCACTTCGGACTACGACAATGAGCAGTTCTTC. Amino acid sequence: CAITSDYDNEQFF.

This clone was counted a few times. The chain joins TRBV5-1 to TRBJ2-7, with D perhaps matching TRBD2 (6 bases). CDR1 is SGHRS, CDR2 YFSETQ, per germline. The CDR3 loop spans 15 amino acids. The V end was cut by 3 bases, the J end by 3 bases, with 16 bases between. This CDR3 reads CASSSTPEGFYEQYF. DNA of the CDR3: TGCGCCAGCAGCTCCACCCCGGAGGGTTTCTACGAGCAGTACTTC.

This clone showed up just a few times. This rearrangement joins TRBV6-5 to TRBJ1-5, with a possible D match to TRBD1 (5 bases). Deletions cut 4 bases from V and 0 bases from J, with 10 bases between. The V gene's germline CDR1 is MNHEY and CDR2 SVGAGI. There are 15 residues in the CDR3. CDR3 sequence (DNA): TGTGCCAGCAGTTTCCTGGGGGGTAGCAATCAGCCCCAGCATTTT. Translating gives CASSFLGGSNQPQHF.

This CDR3 reads CASSSTGALHF. CDR3 nucleotides: TGTGCCAGCAGTTCCACTGGGGCCCTCCACTTT. The V gene is TRBV6-5, the J gene TRBJ1-6; D not certain. The V and J ends lost 4 bases and 14 bases respectively, with 9 bases between them. This CDR3 comprises 11 residues. The germline gives CDR1 MNHEY, CDR2 SVGAGI.

The V call is TRBV7-2, the J call TRBJ2-1; 8 bases are shared with TRBD2. Trimming cost V 1 base and J 5 bases; bases outside gene matches: 7. Germline assignment: CDR1 SGHTA and CDR2 FQGNSA. The CDR3 is 16 residues long. This CDR3 reads CASSLDGTSRDNEQFF. The CDR3 DNA is TGTGCCAGCAGCTTAGACGGGACTAGTCGAGACAATGAGCAGTTCTTC.

This chain uses TRBV15 with TRBJ1-5; D is uncertain. The CDR3 loop spans 15 amino acids. CDR1 is LNHNV and CDR2 is YYDKDF in the germline V gene (reference sequence). Trimming shortened V by 1 base and J by 3 bases, and 10 bases separated the two germline ends. The CDR3 protein is CATSRGAQDNQPQHF. In DNA, the CDR3 is TGTGCCACCAGCAGAGGTGCGCAGGACAATCAGCCCCAGCATTTT.

This rearrangement joins TRBV7-3 to TRBJ1-1; the match to TRBD1 covers 8 bases. The CDR3 has 15 amino acids. Germline-derived CDR1 and CDR2 are SGHTA and FQGTGA. V lost 0 bases to trimming and J lost 5 bases; unmatched junction nucleotides: 5. CDR3 coding DNA: TGTGCCAGCAGCTTAACGGGTACAGGGGGGACTGAAGCTTTCTTT. Its protein is CASSLTGTGGTEAFF.

This clone showed up just a few times. The chain joins TRBV7-9 to TRBJ2-5, with 9 bases matching TRBD1. The J segment lost 3 bases and the V segment lost 6 bases, leaving 5 bases of the junction unmatched. Germline CDR1 SEHNR, CDR2 FQNEAQ (reference sequence). This CDR3 comprises 14 residues. The CDR3 protein is CASRHTGGEETQYF. The CDR3 bases are TGTGCCAGCAGACATACAGGGGGCGAAGAGACCCAGTACTTC.

The V call is TRBV12-2, the J call TRBJ1-1. TRBV12-2 is marked as a pseudogene. This CDR3 is 14 amino acids long. Written as DNA, the CDR3 is TGTGCAAGTCGCTCCGGGTGTGGGGTAACTGAAGCTTTCTTT. Protein sequence: CASRSGCGVTEAFF.

The V and J genes are TRBV2 and TRBJ2-4, with D tentatively TRBD1 (7 bases). The CDR3 extends over 19 amino acids. V was pared by 6 bases and J by 0 bases, with 24 bases between. CDR1 is SNHLY and CDR2 is FYNNEI in the germline V gene. CDR3 loop: CASRAGTDREILAKNIQYF. Here the CDR3 DNA reads TGTGCCAGCAGGGCCGGGACAGACCGGGAGATTTTAGCCAAAAACATTCAGTACTTC.

On this clone: The junction and the germline gene differ at one end; a read error may be behind it. The chain employs TRBV7-7 and TRBJ2-5; D not certain. This CDR3 contains 13 residues. Per the germline V gene, CDR1 is SSHAT and CDR2 is FNYEAQ (reference sequence). Here the CDR3 reads CASSLYPQETQYF. CDR3 nucleotides: TGTGCTAGCAGCTTGTACCCTCAAGAGACCCAGTACTTC.